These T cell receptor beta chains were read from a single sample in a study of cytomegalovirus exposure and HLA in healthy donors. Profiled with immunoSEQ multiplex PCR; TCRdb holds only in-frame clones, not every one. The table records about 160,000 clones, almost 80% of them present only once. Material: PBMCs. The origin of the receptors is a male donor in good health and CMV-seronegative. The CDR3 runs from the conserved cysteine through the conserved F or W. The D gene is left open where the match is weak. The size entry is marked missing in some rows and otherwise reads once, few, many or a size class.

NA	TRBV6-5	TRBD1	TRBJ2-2	TGTGCCAGCAGACGGACAGGAGCGAACACCGGGGAGCTGTTTTTT	CASRRTGANTGELFF
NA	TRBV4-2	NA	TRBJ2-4	TGTGCCAGCAGCCAAGCCCCACACATGTTAGCCAAAAACATTCAGTACTTC	CASSQAPHMLAKNIQYF
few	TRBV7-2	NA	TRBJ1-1	TGTGCCAGCAGCCCACAGGGGAACACTGAAGCTTTCTTT	CASSPQGNTEAFF
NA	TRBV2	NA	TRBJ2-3	TGTGCCAGCAGTGTGGGAGCGGCTAGCACAGATACGCAGTATTTT	CASSVGAASTDTQYF
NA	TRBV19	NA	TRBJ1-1	TGTGCCAGTAGTATCCAGGGGACCATGACGAACACTGAAGCTTTCTTT	CASSIQGTMTNTEAFF
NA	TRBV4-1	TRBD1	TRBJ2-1	TGCGCCAGCAGCCAAGAGGTCCCGGGACAGGTGTTCTTC	CASSQEVPGQVFF
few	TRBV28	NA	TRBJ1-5	TGTGCAAGCAATTCTCCGACGGGGAGCAATCAGCCCCAGCATTTT	CASNSPTGSNQPQHF
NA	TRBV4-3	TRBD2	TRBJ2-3	TGCGCCAGCAGCCATGCAACTAGCGGGCAAATGGGAGATACGCAGTATTTT	CASSHATSGQMGDTQYF
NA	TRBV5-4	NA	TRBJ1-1	TGTGCCAGCAGCCTAGGGGGGGTGAACACTGAAGCTTTCTTT	CASSLGGVNTEAFF
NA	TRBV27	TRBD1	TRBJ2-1	TGTGCCAGCAGGTCCGGGACAGGGTTACACAATGAGCAGTTCTTC	CASRSGTGLHNEQFF
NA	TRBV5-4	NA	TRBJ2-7	TGTGCCAGCAGCTTGTGGCACGCTGGCGAGCAGTACTTC	CASSLWHAGEQYF
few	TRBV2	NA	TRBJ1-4	TGTGCCAGCAGCGCGGACGGGAGTAATGAAAAACTGTTTTTT	CASSADGSNEKLFF
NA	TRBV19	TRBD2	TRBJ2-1	TGTGCCAGTAGCTCCGGGACTAGCGGGAGAATGAGTGAGCAGTTCTTC	CASSSGTSGRMSEQFF
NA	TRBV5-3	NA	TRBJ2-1	TGTGCCAGAAGCTTGTTGGGCGATGAGCAGTTCTTC	CARSLLGDEQFF
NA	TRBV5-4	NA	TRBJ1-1	TGTGCCAGCAGCTCACAAACCCCAGGGAGGCCTGAAGCTTTCTTT	CASSSQTPGRPEAFF
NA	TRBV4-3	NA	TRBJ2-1	TGCGCCAGCAGCCTGGCGGAAAGCTCCTACAATGAGCAGTTCTTC	CASSLAESSYNEQFF
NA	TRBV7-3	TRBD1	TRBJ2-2	TGTGCCAGCAGCTGGGCAGGGGGAAACACCGGGGAGCTGTTTTTT	CASSWAGGNTGELFF
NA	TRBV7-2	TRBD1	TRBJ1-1	TGTGCCAGCAGCTTAGTGCGGACAGGTCTAATGTTGAACACTGAAGCTTTCTTT	CASSLVRTGLMLNTEAFF
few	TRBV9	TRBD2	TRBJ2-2	TGTGCCAGCAGCGTACTAGCGGGGGGGAACACCGGGGAGCTGTTTTTT	CASSVLAGGNTGELFF
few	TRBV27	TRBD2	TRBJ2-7	TGTGCCATCTCACCTAGCGGGAGCTACGAGCAGTACTTC	CAISPSGSYEQYF
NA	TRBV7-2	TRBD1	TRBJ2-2	TGTGCCAGCAGCTGGGACAGGGCGAACACCGGGGAGCTGTTTTTT	CASSWDRANTGELFF
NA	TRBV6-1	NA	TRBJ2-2	TGTGCCAGCACGCGGGAGAACACCGGGGAGCTGTTTTTT	CASTRENTGELFF
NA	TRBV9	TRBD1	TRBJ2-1	TGTGCCAGCACCGTCTTCGGACAGGGGGCGCGAAATGAGCAGTTCTTC	CASTVFGQGARNEQFF
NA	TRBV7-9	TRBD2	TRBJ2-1	TGTGCCAGCAGGTCGGGAGGGCCGCGTGATGAGCAGTTCTTC	CASRSGGPRDEQFF